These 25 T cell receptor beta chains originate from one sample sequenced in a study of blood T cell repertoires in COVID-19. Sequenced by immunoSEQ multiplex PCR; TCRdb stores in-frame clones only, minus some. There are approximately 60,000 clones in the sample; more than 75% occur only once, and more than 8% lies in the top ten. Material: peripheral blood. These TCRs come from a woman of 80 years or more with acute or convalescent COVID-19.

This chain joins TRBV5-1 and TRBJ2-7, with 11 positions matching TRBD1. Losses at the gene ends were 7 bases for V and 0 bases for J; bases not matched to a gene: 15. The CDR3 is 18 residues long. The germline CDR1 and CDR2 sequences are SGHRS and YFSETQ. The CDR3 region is CASGPGQGAGKSSYEQYF. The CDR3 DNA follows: TGCGCCAGCGGGCCCGGACAGGGGGCGGGAAAGAGCTCCTACGAGCAGTACTTC. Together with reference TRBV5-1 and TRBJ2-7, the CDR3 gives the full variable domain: KAGVTQTPRYLIKTRGQQVTLSCSPISGHRSVSWYQQTPGQGLQFLFEYFSETQRNKGNFPGRFSGRQFSNSRSEMNVSTLELGDSALYLCASGPGQGAGKSSYEQYFGPGTRLTVT.

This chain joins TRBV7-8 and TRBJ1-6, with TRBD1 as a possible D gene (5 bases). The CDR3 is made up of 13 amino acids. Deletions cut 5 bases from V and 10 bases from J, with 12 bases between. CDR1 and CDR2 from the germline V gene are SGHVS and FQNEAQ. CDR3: CASSPDSQSPLHF. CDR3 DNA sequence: TGTGCCAGCAGCCCCGACAGTCAATCACCCCTCCACTTT.

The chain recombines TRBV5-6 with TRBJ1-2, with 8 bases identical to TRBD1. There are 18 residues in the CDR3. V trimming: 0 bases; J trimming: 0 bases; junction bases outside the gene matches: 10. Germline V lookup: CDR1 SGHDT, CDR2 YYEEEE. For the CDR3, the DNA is TGTGCCAGCAGCTTGGGACAGGGGCGACTCCCAGCTAACTATGGCTACACCTTC. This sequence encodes CASSLGQGRLPANYGYTF.

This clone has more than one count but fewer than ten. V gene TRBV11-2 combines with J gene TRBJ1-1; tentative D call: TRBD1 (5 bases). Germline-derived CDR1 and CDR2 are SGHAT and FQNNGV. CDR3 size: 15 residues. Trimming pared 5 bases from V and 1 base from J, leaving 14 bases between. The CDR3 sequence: CASSPREGTNTEAFF. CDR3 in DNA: TGTGCCAGCAGCCCGCGGGAAGGGACGAACACTGAAGCTTTCTTT.

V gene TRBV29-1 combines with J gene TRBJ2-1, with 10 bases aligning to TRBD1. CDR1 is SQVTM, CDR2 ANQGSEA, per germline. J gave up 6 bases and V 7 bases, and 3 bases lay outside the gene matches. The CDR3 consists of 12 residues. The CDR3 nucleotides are TGCAGCGCGGACAGGGGGGTCAATGAGCAGTTCTTC. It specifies CSADRGVNEQFF.

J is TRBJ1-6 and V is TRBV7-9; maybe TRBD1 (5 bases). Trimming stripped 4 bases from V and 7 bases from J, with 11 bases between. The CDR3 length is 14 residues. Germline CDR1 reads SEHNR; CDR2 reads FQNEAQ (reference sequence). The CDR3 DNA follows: TGTGCCAGCAGCTCAGACAGATCCAATTCACCCCTCCACTTT. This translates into CASSSDRSNSPLHF. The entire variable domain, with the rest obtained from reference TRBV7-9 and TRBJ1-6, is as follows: DTGVSQNPRHKITKRGQNVTFRCDPISEHNRLYWYRQTLGQGPEFLTYFQNEAQLEKSRLLSDRFSAERPKGSFSTLEIQRTEQGDSAMYLCASSSDRSNSPLHFGNGTRLTVT.

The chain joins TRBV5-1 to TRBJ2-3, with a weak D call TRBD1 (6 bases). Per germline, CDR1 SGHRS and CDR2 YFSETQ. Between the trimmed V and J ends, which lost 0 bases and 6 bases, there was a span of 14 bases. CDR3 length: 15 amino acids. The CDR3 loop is CASSLDGTRWDTQYF. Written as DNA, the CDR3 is TGCGCCAGCAGCTTGGACGGGACACGGTGGGATACGCAGTATTTT.

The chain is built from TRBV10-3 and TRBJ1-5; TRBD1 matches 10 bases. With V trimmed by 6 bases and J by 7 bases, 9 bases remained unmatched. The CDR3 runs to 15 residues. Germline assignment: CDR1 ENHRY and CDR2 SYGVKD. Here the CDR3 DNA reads TGTGCCATCAGCAGAGGGACAGGGGAGGGACAGCCCCAGCATTTT. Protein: CAISRGTGEGQPQHF.

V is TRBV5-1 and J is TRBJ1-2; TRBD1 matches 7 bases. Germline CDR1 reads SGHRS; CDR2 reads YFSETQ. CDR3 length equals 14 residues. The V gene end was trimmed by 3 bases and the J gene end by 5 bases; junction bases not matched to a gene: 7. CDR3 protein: CASSSGDRGYGYTF. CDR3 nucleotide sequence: TGCGCCAGCAGCTCCGGGGACAGAGGATATGGCTACACCTTC.

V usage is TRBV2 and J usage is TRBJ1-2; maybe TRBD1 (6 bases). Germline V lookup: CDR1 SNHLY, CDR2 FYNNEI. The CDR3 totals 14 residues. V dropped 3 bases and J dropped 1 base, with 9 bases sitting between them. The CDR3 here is CASSDTGINYGYTF. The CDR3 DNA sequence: TGTGCCAGCAGTGACACAGGGATTAACTATGGCTACACCTTC.

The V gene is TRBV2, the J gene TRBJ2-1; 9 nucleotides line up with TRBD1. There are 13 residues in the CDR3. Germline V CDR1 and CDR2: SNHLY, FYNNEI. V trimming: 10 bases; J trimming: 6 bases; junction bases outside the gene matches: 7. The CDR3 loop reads CATTGGAGNEQFF. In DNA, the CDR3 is TGTGCCACCACAGGGGGCGCGGGCAATGAGCAGTTCTTC.

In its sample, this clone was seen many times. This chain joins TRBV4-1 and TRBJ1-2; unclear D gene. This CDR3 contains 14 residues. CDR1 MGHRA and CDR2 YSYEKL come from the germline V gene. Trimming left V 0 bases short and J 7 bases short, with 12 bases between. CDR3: CASSQEELRGGYTF. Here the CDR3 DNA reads TGCGCCAGCAGCCAAGAAGAGCTCCGGGGTGGCTACACCTTC.

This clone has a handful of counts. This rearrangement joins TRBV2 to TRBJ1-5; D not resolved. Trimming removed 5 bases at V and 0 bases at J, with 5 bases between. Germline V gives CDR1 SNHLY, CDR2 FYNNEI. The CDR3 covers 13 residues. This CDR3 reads CASSRNSNQPQHF. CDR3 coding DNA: TGTGCCAGCAGTCGTAATAGCAATCAGCCCCAGCATTTT.

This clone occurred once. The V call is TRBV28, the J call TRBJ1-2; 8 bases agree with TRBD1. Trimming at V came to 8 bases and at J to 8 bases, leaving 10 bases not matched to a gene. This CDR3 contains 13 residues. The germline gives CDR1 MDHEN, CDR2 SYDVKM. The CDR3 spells CASETGQGLGYTF. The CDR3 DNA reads TGTGCCAGCGAGACTGGACAGGGCTTAGGCTACACCTTC.

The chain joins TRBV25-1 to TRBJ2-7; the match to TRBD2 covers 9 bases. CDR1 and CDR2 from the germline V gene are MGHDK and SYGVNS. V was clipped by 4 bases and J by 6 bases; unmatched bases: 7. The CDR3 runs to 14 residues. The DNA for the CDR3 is TGTGCCAGCAGTGGGCCTAGCGGGGCTACCGAGCAGTACTTC. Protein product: CASSGPSGATEQYF.

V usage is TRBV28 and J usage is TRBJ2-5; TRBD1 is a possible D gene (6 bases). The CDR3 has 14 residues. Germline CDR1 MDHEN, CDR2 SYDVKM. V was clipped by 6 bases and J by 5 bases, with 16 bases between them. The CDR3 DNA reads TGTGCCAGCAGGGGGGCCTCGCCCCTGGAGACCCAGTACTTC. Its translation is CASRGASPLETQYF. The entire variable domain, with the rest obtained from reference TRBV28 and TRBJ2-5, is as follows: DVKVTQSSRYLVKRTGEKVFLECVQDMDHENMFWYRQDPGLGLRLIYFSYDVKMKEKGDIPEGYSVSREKKERFSLILESASTNQTSMYLCASRGASPLETQYFGPGTRLLVL.

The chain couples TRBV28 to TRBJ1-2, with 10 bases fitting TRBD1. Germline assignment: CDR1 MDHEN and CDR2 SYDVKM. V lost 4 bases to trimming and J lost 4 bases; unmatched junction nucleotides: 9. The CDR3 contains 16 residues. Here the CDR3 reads CASSYLPGTGAYGYTF. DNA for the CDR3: TGTGCCAGCAGTTACTTGCCCGGGACAGGGGCCTATGGCTACACCTTC.

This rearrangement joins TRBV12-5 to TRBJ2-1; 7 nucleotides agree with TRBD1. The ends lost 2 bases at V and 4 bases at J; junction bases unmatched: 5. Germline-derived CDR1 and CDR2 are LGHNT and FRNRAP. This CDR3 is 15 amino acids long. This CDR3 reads CASGLRDSFYNEQFF. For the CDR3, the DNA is TGTGCTAGTGGTTTGCGGGACAGTTTTTACAATGAGCAGTTCTTC.

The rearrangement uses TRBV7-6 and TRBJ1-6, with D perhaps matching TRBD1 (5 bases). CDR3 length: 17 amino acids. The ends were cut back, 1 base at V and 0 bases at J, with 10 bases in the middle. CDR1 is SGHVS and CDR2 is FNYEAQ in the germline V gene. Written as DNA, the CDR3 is TGTGCCAGCAGCTTAGTTCAGGGAAGCTCCTATAATTCACCCCTCCACTTT. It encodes CASSLVQGSSYNSPLHF.

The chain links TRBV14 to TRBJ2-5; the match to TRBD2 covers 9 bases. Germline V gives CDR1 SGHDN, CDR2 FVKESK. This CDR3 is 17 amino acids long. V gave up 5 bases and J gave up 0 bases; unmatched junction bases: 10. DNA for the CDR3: TGTGCCAGCAGCGGCGGGGGGGTACTTATGTACCAAGAGACCCAGTACTTC. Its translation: CASSGGGVLMYQETQYF.

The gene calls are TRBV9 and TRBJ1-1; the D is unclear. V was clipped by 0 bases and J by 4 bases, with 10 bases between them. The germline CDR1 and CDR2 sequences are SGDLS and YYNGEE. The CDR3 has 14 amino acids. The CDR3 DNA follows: TGTGCCAGCAGCGTAGGTCCAGGCCCCACTGAAGCTTTCTTT. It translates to CASSVGPGPTEAFF.

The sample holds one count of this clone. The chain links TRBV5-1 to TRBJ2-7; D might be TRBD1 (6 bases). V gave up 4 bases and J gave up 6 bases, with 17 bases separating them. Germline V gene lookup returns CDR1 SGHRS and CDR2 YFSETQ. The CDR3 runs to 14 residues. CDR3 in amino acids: CASSRVQGIGEQYF. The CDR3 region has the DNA TGCGCCAGCAGCAGAGTACAGGGTATCGGCGAGCAGTACTTC.

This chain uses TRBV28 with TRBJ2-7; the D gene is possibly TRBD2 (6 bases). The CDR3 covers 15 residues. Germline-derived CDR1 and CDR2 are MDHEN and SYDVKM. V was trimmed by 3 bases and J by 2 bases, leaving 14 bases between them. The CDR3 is CASSFTGRSAYEQYF. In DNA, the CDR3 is TGTGCCAGCAGTTTCACTGGGAGGTCGGCCTACGAGCAGTACTTC.

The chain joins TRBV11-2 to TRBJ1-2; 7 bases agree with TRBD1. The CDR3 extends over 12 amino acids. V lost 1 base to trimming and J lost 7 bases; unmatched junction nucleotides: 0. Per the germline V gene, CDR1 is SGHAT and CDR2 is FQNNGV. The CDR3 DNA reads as TGTGCCAGCAGCTTAGCAGGGGGTGGCTACACCTTC. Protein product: CASSLAGGGYTF.

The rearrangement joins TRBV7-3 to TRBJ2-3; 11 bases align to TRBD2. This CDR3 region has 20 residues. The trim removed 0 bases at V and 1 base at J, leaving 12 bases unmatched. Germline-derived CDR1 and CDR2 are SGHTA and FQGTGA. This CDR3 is CASSLTPTSGRPSGTDTQYF. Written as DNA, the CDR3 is TGTGCCAGCAGCTTAACGCCCACTAGCGGGAGACCCTCCGGCACAGATACGCAGTATTTT.